The rows below give T cell receptor beta chains drawn from one sample of a study of T cells in localized non-small cell lung cancer. Assay: immunoSEQ multiplex PCR; the TCRdb copy retains only in-frame clones and omits some. The repertoire consists of over 30,000 clones, with over 70% occurring once and the leading ten covering roughly 2.5%. This sample comprised peripheral blood, obtained before any cancer treatment. Receptor source: a woman between 35 and 70 years old with stage I lung adenocarcinoma. The CDR3 runs from the conserved cysteine through the conserved F or W. A D gene is named only where the DNA matches it firmly. The size entry is marked missing in some rows and otherwise reads once, few, many or a size class.

DNA | CDR3 | D | V | size | J
TGTGCCAGTAGTATAAGGGCAGGCCTGAACACTGAAGCTTTCTTT | CASSIRAGLNTEAFF | . | TRBV19 | . | TRBJ1-1
TGTGCCAGCAGCGCAGAGCGGGGTAAAGACACTGAAGCTTTCTTT | CASSAERGKDTEAFF | . | TRBV7-9 | . | TRBJ1-1
TGTGCCTGGAGTTGGGGGTGGGGCACTGGAGCTAATGAAAAACTGTTTTTT | CAWSWGWGTGANEKLFF | . | TRBV30 | . | TRBJ1-4
TGCAGCGTTGGACGAGGGGAGAGCTCTGGAAACACCATATATTTT | CSVGRGESSGNTIYF | . | TRBV29-1 | . | TRBJ1-3
TGTGCCAGCAGGAGAGCTTTAAGCTCCTACAATGAGCAGTTCTTC | CASRRALSSYNEQFF | . | TRBV11-2 | . | TRBJ2-1
TGTGCCACCAGCAGAGACCTAAGAGAGACCCAGTACTTC | CATSRDLRETQYF | . | TRBV15 | . | TRBJ2-5
TGTGCCAGTAGTATAGCGGGAGGACAAGATACGCAGTATTTT | CASSIAGGQDTQYF | TRBD2 | TRBV19 | . | TRBJ2-3
TGTGCCAGCAGCTTAGGTAGCAGGGTGGGTCAGCCCCAGCATTTT | CASSLGSRVGQPQHF | . | TRBV7-8 | few | TRBJ1-5
TGCAGCGTTGCAAGAGAGGATGGAGGCTACACCTTC | CSVAREDGGYTF | . | TRBV29-1 | once | TRBJ1-2
TGTGCCAGCTCACCGAGATCCCAGGGTGAGGGGCCCACAGATACGCAGTATTTT | CASSPRSQGEGPTDTQYF | . | TRBV18 | . | TRBJ2-3
TGCGCCAGCAGTCTAGGGGTTGTCTGGCGGCTCCTTCGGGAGACCCAGTACTTC | CASSLGVVWRLLRETQYF | . | TRBV23-1 | . | TRBJ2-5
TGTGCCAGCAGCTTAGATCCGGGAGGCTCCTACAATGAGCAGTTCTTC | CASSLDPGGSYNEQFF | TRBD2 | TRBV11-2 | . | TRBJ2-1
TGCGCCAGCAGCTTGGTGGCAGATCCCACAGATACGCAGTATTTT | CASSLVADPTDTQYF | . | TRBV5-1 | . | TRBJ2-3
TGTGCCAGCAGGGGGTATGAGGGACGGGAGACCCAGTACTTC | CASRGYEGRETQYF | . | TRBV2 | once | TRBJ2-5
TGTGCCAGCGGGGGAGGAGAGCAACTGCAGCCCCAGCATTTT | CASGGGEQLQPQHF | . | TRBV2 | . | TRBJ1-5
TGTGCCAGCAGCTTACTAGCGGGAGTCCTCAATGAGCAGTTCTTC | CASSLLAGVLNEQFF | TRBD2 | TRBV7-3 | . | TRBJ2-1
TGCGCCAGCAGCCAAAGCGGGAGAAAGACAGATACGCAGTATTTT | CASSQSGRKTDTQYF | TRBD2 | TRBV5-1 | . | TRBJ2-3
TGTGCCAGCAGTGCCCCCATGGGAGGGCAGGGGTATAGCAATCAGCCCCAGCATTTT | CASSAPMGGQGYSNQPQHF | . | TRBV6-1 | once | TRBJ1-5
TGTGCCAGCAGCGAGGGGGTTAGCTCCTACGAGCAGTACTTC | CASSEGVSSYEQYF | . | TRBV9 | . | TRBJ2-7
TGCGCCAGCGTCCGGGAGCCCTCGGAGACCCAGTACTTC | CASVREPSETQYF | . | TRBV5-1 | . | TRBJ2-5
TGCAGCGCGGCGGTAATGGAAGAGACCCAGTACTTC | CSAAVMEETQYF | . | TRBV29-1 | . | TRBJ2-5
TGCGCCAGCAGCTTGGGGACTACTCAAGAGACCCAGTACTTC | CASSLGTTQETQYF | . | TRBV5-1 | . | TRBJ2-5
TGTGCCAGCAGTCTCGGGACCGGCGAGCAGTACTTC | CASSLGTGEQYF | . | TRBV6-6 | few | TRBJ2-7
TGTGCCAGCAGCACCGGGACTAGCGGAGGGGAGGATGAGCAGTTCTTC | CASSTGTSGGEDEQFF | TRBD2 | TRBV9 | . | TRBJ2-1